Following are 9 T cell receptor beta chains from one sample sequenced in a study of shared clonotypes between healthy human individuals. The protocol was immunoSEQ multiplex PCR, while the TCRdb copy is restricted to in-frame clones and leaves out a portion. The sample contains some 2.1 million clones, about 94% of which appear only once. Positively selected for CCR7, the CD45RO-negative cells used as naive CD8 cells excluded terminally differentiated effector memory CD45RA+ cells. Sequenced sample: naive CD8+ T cells sorted from blood. Receptor source: a man younger than 35 in good health.

The chain has TRBV7-9 and TRBJ2-7; the D is unclear. V was trimmed by 1 base and J by 6 bases, leaving 10 bases between them. This CDR3 has 13 amino acids. The germline CDR1 and CDR2 sequences are SEHNR and FQNEAQ (reference sequence). This CDR3 reads CASSLEPESEQYF. The CDR3 region has the DNA TGTGCCAGCAGCTTAGAGCCGGAGAGCGAGCAGTACTTC.

The chain joins TRBV27 to TRBJ2-7, with TRBD1 as a possible D gene (6 bases). Trimming took off 3 bases at V and 3 bases at J, with 18 bases between the two ends. Germline V gives CDR1 MNHEY, CDR2 SMNVEV (reference sequence). The CDR3 totals 16 residues. In DNA, the CDR3 is TGTGCCAGCAGTTTCTCCTCCGGGACATGGGTCTACGAGCAGTACTTC. Its translation: CASSFSSGTWVYEQYF.

This chain links TRBV30 with TRBJ1-6; D uncertain. This CDR3 is 16 amino acids long. Germline V gene sequence: CDR1 GTSNPN, CDR2 SVGIG (reference sequence). V was clipped by 1 base and J by 2 bases, with 12 bases between them. CDR3 amino acids: CAWSEDAGPYNSPLHF. In DNA form, the CDR3 reads TGTGCCTGGAGTGAGGACGCCGGACCCTATAATTCACCCCTCCACTTT. Together with reference TRBV30 and TRBJ1-6, the CDR3 gives the full variable domain: SQTIHQWPATLVQPVGSPLSLECTVEGTSNPNLYWYRQAAGRGLQLLFYSVGIGQISSEVPQNLSASRPQDRQFILSSKKLLLSDSGFYLCAWSEDAGPYNSPLHFGNGTRLTVT.

The chain has TRBV6-5 and TRBJ2-7; unclear D gene. Germline V gene data show CDR1 as MNHEY and CDR2 as SVGAGI. Deletions cut 2 bases from V and 6 bases from J, with 14 bases between. The CDR3 contains 14 residues. CDR3 DNA sequence: TGTGCCAGCAGTTACGAAGGCTCTCTCGGCGAGCAGTACTTC. As protein: CASSYEGSLGEQYF.

This rearrangement joins TRBV2 to TRBJ2-7; 8 positions match TRBD1. The CDR3 loop spans 15 amino acids. Germline CDR1 SNHLY, CDR2 FYNNEI. V was pared by 6 bases and J by 2 bases, with 9 bases of the junction left unmatched. CDR3 sequence: CASSNGQGVPYEQYF. The CDR3 DNA reads as TGTGCCAGCAGCAACGGACAGGGTGTTCCCTACGAGCAGTACTTC.

This chain connects TRBV5-6 to TRBJ1-1; tentatively, D is TRBD1 (5 bases). The CDR3 has 15 residues. V dropped 4 bases and J dropped 5 bases, with 18 bases sitting between them. The germline V gene has CDR1 SGHDT and CDR2 YYEEEE. The CDR3: CASSALIEGDTEAFF. CDR3 bases: TGTGCCAGCAGCGCATTAATCGAAGGGGATACTGAAGCTTTCTTT.

The CDR3 DNA reads TGTGCCAGCAGCGTAGAGGCTAGCCTCTCCTACGAGCAGTACTTC. It yields the protein CASSVEASLSYEQYF. The chain combines TRBV9 with TRBJ2-7, with D tentatively TRBD2 (5 bases). Per germline, CDR1 SGDLS and CDR2 YYNGEE. V was clipped by 0 bases and J by 0 bases, with 10 bases between them. The CDR3 is 15 residues long.

CDR3 amino acids: CASSQDRTGFYAGELFF. CDR3 DNA sequence: TGCGCCAGCAGCCAAGACAGGACAGGGTTCTACGCCGGGGAGCTGTTTTTT. The chain couples TRBV4-1 to TRBJ2-2, with 8 bases fitting TRBD1. Trimming took 0 bases from V and 6 from J; bases not matched to a gene: 9. The CDR3 contains 17 residues. Per germline, CDR1 MGHRA and CDR2 YSYEKL.

The V and J genes are TRBV11-2 and TRBJ2-1, with D hard to call. Germline CDR1 SGHAT, CDR2 FQNNGV. The CDR3 length is 11 residues. V was shortened by 6 bases and J by 5 bases, with 5 bases between the two germline ends. The CDR3 here is CASRLNNEQFF. The CDR3 DNA sequence: TGTGCCAGCAGACTTAACAATGAGCAGTTCTTC.